This note documents a single T cell receptor (beta chain) sequence. This sample was taken from a study of identical twins' blood T cells. Each TCR cDNA library carried sample-specific barcodes on both ends. MiXCR, applied by TCRdb to the 5' RACE reads, yields one record per CDR3 protein. The sample consists of 300,000 to 450,000 distinct CDR3 sequences, under 30% of them appearing once. Germline-derived CDR1 and CDR2 are SGHDN and FVKESK. The CDR3 spans 17 residues. The V end was cut by 0 bases, the J end by 1 base, with 13 bases between. V gene TRBV14 combines with J gene TRBJ2-4, with D possibly TRBD2 on 5 matching bases. Source material: PBMCs. This clonotype was sampled from a woman between 18 and 55 years old in good health. CDR3 nucleotide sequence: TGTGCCAGCAGCCAAGATTTGACTACCTCTGCCAAAAACATTCAGTACTTC. It is translated as CASSQDLTTSAKNIQYF.